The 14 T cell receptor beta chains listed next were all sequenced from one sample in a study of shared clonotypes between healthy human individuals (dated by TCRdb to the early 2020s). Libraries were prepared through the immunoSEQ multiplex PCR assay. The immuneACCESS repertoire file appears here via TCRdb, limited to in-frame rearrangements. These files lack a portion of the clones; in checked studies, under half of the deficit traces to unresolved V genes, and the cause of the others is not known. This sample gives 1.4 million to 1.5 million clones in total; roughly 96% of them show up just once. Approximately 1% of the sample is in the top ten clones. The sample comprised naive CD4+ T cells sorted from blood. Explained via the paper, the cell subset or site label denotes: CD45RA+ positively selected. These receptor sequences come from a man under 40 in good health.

The DNA of the CDR3 is TGTGCCAGTAGTGGCCCACAGGGGAACTACGAGCAGTACTTC. It encodes CASSGPQGNYEQYF. The chain recombines TRBV19 with TRBJ2-7; TRBD1 matches 7 bases. CDR1 and CDR2 from the germline V gene are LNHDA and SQIVND (reference sequence). V dropped 5 bases and J dropped 3; count of bases not matched to a gene: 7. The length of the CDR3 is 14 residues.

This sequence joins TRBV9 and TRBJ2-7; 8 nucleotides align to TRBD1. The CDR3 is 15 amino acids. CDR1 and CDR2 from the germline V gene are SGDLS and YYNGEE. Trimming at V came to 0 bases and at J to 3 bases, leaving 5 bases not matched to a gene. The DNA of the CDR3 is TGTGCCAGCAGCGTAGGGCCAGGGGGCTTCTACGAGCAGTACTTC. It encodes CASSVGPGGFYEQYF.

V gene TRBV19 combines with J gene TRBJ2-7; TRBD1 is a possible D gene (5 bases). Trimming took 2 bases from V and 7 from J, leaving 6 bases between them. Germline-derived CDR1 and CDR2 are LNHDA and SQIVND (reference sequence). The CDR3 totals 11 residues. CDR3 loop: CASSINREQYF. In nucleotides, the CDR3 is TGTGCCAGTAGTATAAACAGGGAGCAGTACTTC.

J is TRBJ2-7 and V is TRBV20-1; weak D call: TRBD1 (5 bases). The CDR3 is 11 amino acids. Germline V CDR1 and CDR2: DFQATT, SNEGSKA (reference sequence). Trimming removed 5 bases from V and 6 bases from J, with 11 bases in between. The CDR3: CSADSTGEQYF. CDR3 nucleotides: TGCAGTGCTGACAGTACGGGCGAGCAGTACTTC.

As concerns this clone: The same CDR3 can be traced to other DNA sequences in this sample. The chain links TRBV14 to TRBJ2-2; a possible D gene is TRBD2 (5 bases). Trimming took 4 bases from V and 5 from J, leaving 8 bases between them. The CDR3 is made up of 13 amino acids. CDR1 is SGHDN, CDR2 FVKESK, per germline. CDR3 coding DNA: TGTGCCAGCAGCCTTCGGGGTACCGGGGAGCTGTTTTTT. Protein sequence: CASSLRGTGELFF.

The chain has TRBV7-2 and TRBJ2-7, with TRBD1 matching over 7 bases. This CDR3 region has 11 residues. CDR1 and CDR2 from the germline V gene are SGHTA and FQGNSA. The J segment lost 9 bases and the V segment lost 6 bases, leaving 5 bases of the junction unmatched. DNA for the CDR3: TGTGCCAGCAGTTCCACAGGGGTGCAGTACTTC. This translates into CASSSTGVQYF.

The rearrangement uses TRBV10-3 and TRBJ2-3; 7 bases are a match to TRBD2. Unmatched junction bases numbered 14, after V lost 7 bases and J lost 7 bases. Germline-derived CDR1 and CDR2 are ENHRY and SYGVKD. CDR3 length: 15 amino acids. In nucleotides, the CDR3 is TGTGCCATCACCCGAACTAGCGCCGGAGAGAATACGCAGTATTTT. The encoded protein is CAITRTSAGENTQYF.

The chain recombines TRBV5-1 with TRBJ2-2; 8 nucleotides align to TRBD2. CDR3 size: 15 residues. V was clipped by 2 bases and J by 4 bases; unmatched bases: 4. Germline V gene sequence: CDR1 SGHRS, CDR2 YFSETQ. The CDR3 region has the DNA TGCGCCAGCAGCTTAACTAGCGGAAGCACCGGGGAGCTGTTTTTT. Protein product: CASSLTSGSTGELFF.

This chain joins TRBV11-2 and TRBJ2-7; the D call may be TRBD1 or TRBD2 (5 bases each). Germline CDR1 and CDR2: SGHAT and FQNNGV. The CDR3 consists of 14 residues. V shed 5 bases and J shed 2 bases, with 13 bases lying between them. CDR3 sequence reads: CASSARDGAYEQYF. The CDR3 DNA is TGTGCCAGCAGCGCACGGGACGGCGCCTACGAGCAGTACTTC.

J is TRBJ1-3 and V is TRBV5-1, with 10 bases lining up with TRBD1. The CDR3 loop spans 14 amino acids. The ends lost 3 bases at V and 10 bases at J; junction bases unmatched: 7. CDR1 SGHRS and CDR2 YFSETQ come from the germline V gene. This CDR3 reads CASSSDRGGRTIYF. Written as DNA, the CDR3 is TGCGCCAGCAGCTCGGACAGGGGGGGACGAACCATATATTTT. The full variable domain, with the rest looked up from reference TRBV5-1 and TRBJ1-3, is KAGVTQTPRYLIKTRGQQVTLSCSPISGHRSVSWYQQTPGQGLQFLFEYFSETQRNKGNFPGRFSGRQFSNSRSEMNVSTLELGDSALYLCASSSDRGGRTIYFGEGSWLTVV.

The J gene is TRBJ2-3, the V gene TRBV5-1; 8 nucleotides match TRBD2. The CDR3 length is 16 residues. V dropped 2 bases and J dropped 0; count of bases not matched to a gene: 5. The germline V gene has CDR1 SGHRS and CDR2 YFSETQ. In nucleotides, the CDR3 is TGCGCCAGCAGCTTCTTAGCGGGGCCTAGCACAGATACGCAGTATTTT. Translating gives CASSFLAGPSTDTQYF. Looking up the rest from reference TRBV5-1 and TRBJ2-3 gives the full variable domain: KAGVTQTPRYLIKTRGQQVTLSCSPISGHRSVSWYQQTPGQGLQFLFEYFSETQRNKGNFPGRFSGRQFSNSRSEMNVSTLELGDSALYLCASSFLAGPSTDTQYFGPGTRLTVL.

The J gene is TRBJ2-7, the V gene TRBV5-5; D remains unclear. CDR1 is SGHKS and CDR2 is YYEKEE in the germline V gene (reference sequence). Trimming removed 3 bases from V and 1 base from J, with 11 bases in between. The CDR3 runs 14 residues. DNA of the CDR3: TGTGCCAGCAGCTCGCAAAAGCAATCCTACGAGCAGTACTTC. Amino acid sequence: CASSSQKQSYEQYF.

The CDR3 protein is CASSWTTNEKLFF. CDR3 nucleotides: TGTGCCAGTAGTTGGACAACTAATGAAAAACTGTTTTTT. This chain connects TRBV19 to TRBJ1-4; no firm D call. This CDR3 is 13 amino acids long. Trimming shortened V by 5 bases and J by 0 bases, and 4 bases separated the two germline ends. Germline values: CDR1 LNHDA, CDR2 SQIVND (reference sequence).

The DNA of the CDR3 is TGCAGCGTTGAAGACCAGGGGCTGAACACTGAAGCTTTCTTT. This translates into CSVEDQGLNTEAFF. V gene TRBV29-1 combines with J gene TRBJ1-1; D perhaps matches TRBD1 (6 bases). With 0 bases removed from V and 0 bases from J, the gap between germline ends came to 8 bases. The germline V gene has CDR1 SQVTM and CDR2 ANQGSEA. This CDR3 spans 14 amino acids.